Below, one TCR beta chain is given with its context. Profiled with immunoSEQ multiplex PCR; TCRdb holds only in-frame clones, not every one. The sample comprises 20,000 to 25,000 clones, approximately 87% of which are singletons, and 2.3% rests with the top ten. The CDR3 extends over 14 amino acids. In germline, CDR1 is SGHTA, CDR2 FQGNSA. Trimming removed 2 bases at V and 3 bases at J, with 10 bases between. Over chemoradiotherapy, repertoires were sampled more than once. The data were taken from a study of chemoradiotherapy in HPV16-positive cancers. The chain carries TRBV7-2 and TRBJ1-1; D unresolved. This clonotype was sampled from a human donor with HPV-associated anogenital cancer. This specimen consisted of blood, obtained from a patient who underwent chemoradiotherapy. DNA for the CDR3: TGTGCCAGCAGCTTATCGGACGGCTACACTGAAGCTTTCTTT. It translates to CASSLSDGYTEAFF.